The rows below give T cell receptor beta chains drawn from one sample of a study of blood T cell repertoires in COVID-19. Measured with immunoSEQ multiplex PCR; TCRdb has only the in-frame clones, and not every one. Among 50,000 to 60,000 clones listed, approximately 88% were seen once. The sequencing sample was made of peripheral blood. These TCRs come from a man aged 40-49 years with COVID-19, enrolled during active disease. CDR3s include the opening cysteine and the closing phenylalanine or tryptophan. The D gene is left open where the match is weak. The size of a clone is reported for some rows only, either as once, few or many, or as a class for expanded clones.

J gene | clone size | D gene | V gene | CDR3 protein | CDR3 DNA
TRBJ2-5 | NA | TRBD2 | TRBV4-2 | CASSQEAGVSETQYF | TGTGCCAGCAGCCAAGAGGCGGGAGTGTCAGAGACCCAGTACTTC
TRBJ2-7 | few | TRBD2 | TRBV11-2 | CASSRGTSGVYEQYF | TGTGCCAGCAGCCGGGGCACTAGCGGGGTATACGAGCAGTACTTC
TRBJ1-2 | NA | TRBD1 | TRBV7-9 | CASSPPGGLTGGYGYTF | TGTGCCAGCAGCCCACCGGGTGGATTGACAGGGGGTTATGGCTACACCTTC
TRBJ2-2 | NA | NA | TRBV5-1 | CASSTETANTGELFF | TGCGCCAGCAGCACGGAGACAGCGAACACCGGGGAGCTGTTTTTT
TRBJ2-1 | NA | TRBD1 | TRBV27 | CASSLGQGSEQFF | TGTGCCAGCAGTTTGGGACAGGGATCTGAGCAGTTCTTC
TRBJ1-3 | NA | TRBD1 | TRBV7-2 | CASSRDSKGGNTIYF | TGTGCCAGCAGCCGGGACAGCAAAGGGGGAAACACCATATATTTT
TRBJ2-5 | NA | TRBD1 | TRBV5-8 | CASSSLPGTGLWETQYF | TGTGCCAGCAGCTCTTTACCCGGGACAGGGCTGTGGGAGACCCAGTACTTC
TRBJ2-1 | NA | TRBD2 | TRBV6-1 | CASSEWSGGANNEQFF | TGTGCCAGCAGTGAATGGAGCGGGGGGGCCAACAATGAGCAGTTCTTC
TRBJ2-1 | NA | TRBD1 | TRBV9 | CASSVDPGQGSNEQFF | TGTGCCAGCAGCGTAGACCCGGGACAGGGTTCCAATGAGCAGTTCTTC
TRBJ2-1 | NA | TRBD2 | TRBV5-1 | CASSLAGLLAGVSNEQFF | TGCGCCAGCAGCTTGGCGGGGTTACTAGCGGGAGTTAGCAATGAGCAGTTCTTC
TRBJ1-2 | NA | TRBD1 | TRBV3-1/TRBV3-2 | CARGTGQGKYGYTF | TGTGCCCGCGGCACGGGACAGGGGAAGTATGGCTACACCTTC
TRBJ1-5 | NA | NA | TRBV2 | CASSEFSGYQPQHF | TGTGCCAGCAGTGAATTTTCGGGGTACCAGCCCCAGCATTTT
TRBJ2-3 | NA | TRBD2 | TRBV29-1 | CSVEDIKGLAGGDTQYF | TGCAGCGTTGAAGATATCAAGGGACTAGCGGGAGGGGATACGCAGTATTTT
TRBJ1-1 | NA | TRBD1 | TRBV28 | CASSPQGANTEAFF | TGTGCCAGCAGTCCACAGGGGGCCAACACTGAAGCTTTCTTT
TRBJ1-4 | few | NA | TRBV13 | CASSSGEKLFF | TGTGCCAGCAGCTCCGGGGAAAAACTGTTTTTT
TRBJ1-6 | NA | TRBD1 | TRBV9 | CASSATGGQINSPLHF | TGTGCCAGCAGCGCCACCGGGGGACAGATAAATTCACCCCTCCACTTT
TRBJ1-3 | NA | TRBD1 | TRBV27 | CASTNTQGETSGNTIYF | TGTGCCAGCACCAATACTCAGGGGGAAACATCTGGAAACACCATATATTTT
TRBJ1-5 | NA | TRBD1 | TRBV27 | CASRPGTGGGNQPQHF | TGTGCCAGCAGACCCGGGACAGGGGGCGGCAATCAGCCCCAGCATTTT
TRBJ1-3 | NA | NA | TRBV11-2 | CASSSPGGISGNTIYF | TGTGCCAGCAGCTCGCCGGGGGGAATCTCTGGAAACACCATATATTTT
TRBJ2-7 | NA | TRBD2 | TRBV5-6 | CASRTSGGMREQYF | TGTGCCAGCAGGACTAGCGGGGGAATGAGGGAGCAGTACTTC
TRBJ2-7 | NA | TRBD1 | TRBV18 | CASSPRGQEQYF | TGTGCCAGCTCACCGAGGGGACAGGAGCAGTACTTC
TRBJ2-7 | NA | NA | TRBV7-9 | CASSLRGRYEQYF | TGTGCCAGCAGCTTACGGGGTCGCTACGAGCAGTACTTC
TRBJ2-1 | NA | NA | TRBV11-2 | CASSLTGPDEQFF | TGTGCCAGCAGCCTAACAGGGCCGGATGAGCAGTTCTTC
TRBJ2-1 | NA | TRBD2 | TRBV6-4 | CASSVDSGGALKFF | TGTGCCAGCAGTGTAGATAGCGGGGGGGCCCTAAAGTTCTTC
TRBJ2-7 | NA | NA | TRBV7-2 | CASNVPKAGEYEQYF | TGTGCCAGCAACGTTCCAAAGGCAGGGGAATACGAGCAGTACTTC
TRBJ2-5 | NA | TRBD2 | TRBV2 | CASSDKLLAGGEETQYF | TGTGCCAGCAGTGATAAGCTACTAGCGGGAGGTGAAGAGACCCAGTACTTC
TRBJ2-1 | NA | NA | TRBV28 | CASSLYDTVNEQFF | TGTGCCAGCAGCTTATACGACACGGTGAATGAGCAGTTCTTC
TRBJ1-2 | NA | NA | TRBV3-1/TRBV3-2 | CASSPQGVGGYTF | TGTGCCAGCAGCCCACAGGGAGTAGGTGGCTACACCTTC
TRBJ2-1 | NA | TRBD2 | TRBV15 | CATSSTITSGSYNEQFF | TGTGCCACCAGCAGCACCATTACTAGCGGCTCCTACAATGAGCAGTTCTTC
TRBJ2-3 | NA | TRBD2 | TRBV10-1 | CASSEGLAGSTDTQYF | TGCGCCAGCAGTGAAGGGCTAGCGGGGAGCACAGATACGCAGTATTTT
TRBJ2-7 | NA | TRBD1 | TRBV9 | CASSVDPTGGEEQYF | TGTGCCAGCAGCGTAGACCCGACAGGGGGCGAAGAGCAGTACTTC
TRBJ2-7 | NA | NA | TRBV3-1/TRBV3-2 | CASSQATAGSPYEQYF | TGTGCCAGCAGCCAAGCGACGGCAGGTAGTCCGTACGAGCAGTACTTC
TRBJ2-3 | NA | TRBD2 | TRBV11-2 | CASSSVISGGAGVDTQYF | TGTGCCAGCAGCTCTGTAATTAGCGGGGGGGCTGGGGTAGATACGCAGTATTTT
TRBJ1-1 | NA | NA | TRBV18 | CASSPRAGEIEAFF | TGTGCCAGCTCACCACGGGCAGGGGAGATTGAAGCTTTCTTT
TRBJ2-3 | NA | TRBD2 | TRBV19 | CASSIDGTTPDTQYF | TGTGCCAGTAGTATAGATGGGACTACCCCAGATACGCAGTATTTT
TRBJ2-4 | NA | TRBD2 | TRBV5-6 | CAFRYIRASGTKNIQYF | TGTGCTTTTCGATACATTAGGGCTAGCGGGACCAAAAACATTCAGTACTTC
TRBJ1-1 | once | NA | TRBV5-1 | CASRGVGGTEAFF | TGCGCCAGCCGGGGGGTCGGAGGCACTGAAGCTTTCTTT
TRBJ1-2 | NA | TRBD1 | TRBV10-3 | CATGDRAYGYTF | TGTGCCACCGGGGACAGGGCCTATGGCTACACCTTC
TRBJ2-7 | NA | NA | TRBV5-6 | CASGLNRGPYEQYF | TGTGCCAGCGGTCTGAACCGAGGTCCCTACGAGCAGTACTTC
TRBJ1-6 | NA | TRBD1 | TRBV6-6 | CASSYVQGEGSPLHF | TGTGCCAGCAGTTACGTGCAGGGGGAAGGTTCACCCCTCCACTTT
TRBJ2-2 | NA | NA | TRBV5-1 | CASSLRDTGELFF | TGCGCCAGCAGCTTGAGAGACACCGGGGAGCTGTTTTTT
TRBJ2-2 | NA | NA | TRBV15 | CATSRASTGELFF | TGTGCCACCTCGAGGGCTAGCACCGGGGAGCTGTTTTTT
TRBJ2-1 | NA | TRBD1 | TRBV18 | CASSPTGSGDEQFF | TGTGCCAGCTCACCGACAGGGAGTGGCGATGAGCAGTTCTTC
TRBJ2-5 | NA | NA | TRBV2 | CASVRGTGETQYF | TGTGCCAGCGTACGGGGTACTGGGGAGACCCAGTACTTC
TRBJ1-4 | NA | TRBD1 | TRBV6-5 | CASSDRTHEKLFF | TGTGCCAGCTCGGACAGGACTCATGAAAAACTGTTTTTT
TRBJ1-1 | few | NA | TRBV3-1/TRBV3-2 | CASSPPGERIEAFF | TGTGCCAGCAGCCCACCAGGGGAAAGGATTGAAGCTTTCTTT
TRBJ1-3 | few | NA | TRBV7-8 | CASKSSFSGNTIYF | TGTGCCAGCAAGAGTTCTTTCTCTGGAAACACCATATATTTT
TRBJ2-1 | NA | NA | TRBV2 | CASKINGVGLTNEQFF | TGTGCCAGCAAGATAAACGGCGTAGGACTCACCAATGAGCAGTTCTTC
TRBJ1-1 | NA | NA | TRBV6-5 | CATAEPGALNTEAFF | TGTGCCACCGCGGAACCGGGTGCCCTGAACACTGAAGCTTTCTTT
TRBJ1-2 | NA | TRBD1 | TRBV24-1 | CATSEEQGGYTF | TGTGCCACCAGTGAGGAACAGGGGGGCTACACCTTC
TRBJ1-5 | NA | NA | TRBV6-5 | CSSRQVNQPQHF | TGTAGCAGTCGACAGGTCAATCAGCCCCAGCATTTT
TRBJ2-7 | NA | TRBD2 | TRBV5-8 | CASSPGTSGPQQYF | TGTGCCAGCAGCCCCGGGACTAGCGGCCCCCAGCAGTACTTC
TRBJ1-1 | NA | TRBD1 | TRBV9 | CASSVSGGRTEAFF | TGTGCCAGCAGCGTATCAGGGGGAAGGACTGAAGCTTTCTTT
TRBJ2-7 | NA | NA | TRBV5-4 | CASSLAGSYEQYF | TGTGCCAGCAGCTTGGCAGGTTCCTACGAGCAGTACTTC
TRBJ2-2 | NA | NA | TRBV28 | CASSLPRTGELFF | TGTGCCAGCAGTTTACCACGGACCGGGGAGCTGTTTTTT
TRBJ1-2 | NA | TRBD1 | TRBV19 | CASSPQTGEYGYTF | TGTGCCAGTAGTCCCCAGACAGGGGAGTATGGCTACACCTTC
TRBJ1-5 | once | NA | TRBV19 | CASSMRGDTNQPQHF | TGTGCCAGTAGTATGCGGGGGGACACCAATCAGCCCCAGCATTTT
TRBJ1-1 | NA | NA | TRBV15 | CATSRRSQGFEAFF | TGTGCCACCAGCAGACGTAGTCAGGGTTTTGAAGCTTTCTTT
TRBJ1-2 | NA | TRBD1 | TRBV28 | CASSSPNDRALGYTF | TGTGCCAGCAGTTCCCCGAACGACAGGGCCCTCGGCTACACCTTC